This passage covers 23 T cell receptor beta chains from one sample sequenced in a study of graft-versus-host responses after intestinal transplantation. Assay: immunoSEQ multiplex PCR; the TCRdb copy retains only in-frame clones and omits some. The table records about 120,000 clones, around nine tenths of them present only once. Antigens of these TCRs are unknown. Sequences were derived from unstimulated CD4+ T cells sorted from spleen or lymph node cells, sampled before intestinal transplant. The receptors shown here come from a human donor who received an intestinal transplant.

The rearrangement joins TRBV4-1 to TRBJ1-1; D remains unclear. CDR3 length: 13 residues. Trimming stripped 1 base from V and 5 bases from J, with 8 bases between. Per the germline V gene, CDR1 is MGHRA and CDR2 is YSYEKL. The CDR3 sequence: CASSQAYRTEAFF. The CDR3 DNA sequence: TGCGCCAGCAGCCAAGCCTACCGGACTGAAGCTTTCTTT.

The V and J genes are TRBV7-9 and TRBJ2-2; TRBD1 is a possible D gene (6 bases). The CDR3 runs 14 residues. Deletions cut 3 bases from V and 4 bases from J, with 9 bases between. The germline CDR1 and CDR2 sequences are SEHNR and FQNEAQ (reference sequence). Here the CDR3 DNA reads TGTGCCAGCAGCTTGGGACACCTCACCGGGGAGCTGTTTTTT. This sequence encodes CASSLGHLTGELFF.

The V call is TRBV19, the J call TRBJ1-2; a weak D match, TRBD1 (6 bases). The ends were cut back, 4 bases at V and 3 bases at J, with 15 bases in the middle. From germline, CDR1 is LNHDA and CDR2 SQIVND (reference sequence). This CDR3 contains 15 residues. The CDR3 coding sequence is TGTGCCAGTAGTAACCGCAGACCAGGGGACTATGGCTACACCTTC. Translated, it gives CASSNRRPGDYGYTF.

This chain connects TRBV7-9 to TRBJ1-1, with D tentatively TRBD1 (6 bases). Between the trimmed V and J ends, which lost 3 bases and 2 bases, there was a span of 10 bases. CDR1 and CDR2 (germline): SEHNR, FQNEAQ (reference sequence). The CDR3 spans 14 residues. CDR3 in amino acids: CASSFTGLNTEAFF. CDR3 DNA: TGTGCCAGCAGCTTTACAGGGCTCAACACTGAAGCTTTCTTT.

The chain recombines TRBV18 with TRBJ2-7, with 10 bases fitting TRBD2. V was pared by 0 bases and J by 7 bases, with 9 bases of the junction left unmatched. Per the germline V gene, CDR1 is KGHSH and CDR2 is LQKENI. This CDR3 spans 16 amino acids. The CDR3 DNA is TGTGCCAGCTCACCACCGGTAGCTAGCGGGAGATCGGAGCAGTACTTC. Translation gives CASSPPVASGRSEQYF.

The CDR3 DNA sequence: TGTGCCAGTAGTGGGACAGGGACTGGAAACACCATATATTTT. It specifies CASSGTGTGNTIYF. The rearrangement links TRBV19 to TRBJ1-3, with TRBD1 matching 9 bases. Germline CDR1 and CDR2: LNHDA and SQIVND (reference sequence). This CDR3 region has 14 residues. V shed 5 bases and J 2 bases; nucleotides not matched to a gene: 1. Combining the CDR3 with reference TRBV19 and TRBJ1-3 gives the whole variable domain DGGITQSPKYLFRKEGQNVTLSCEQNLNHDAMYWYRQDPGQGLRLIYYSQIVNDFQKGDIAEGYSVSREKKESFPLTVTSAQKNPTAFYLCASSGTGTGNTIYFGEGSWLTVV.

The V and J genes are TRBV27 and TRBJ2-1, with 7 positions matching TRBD2. From germline, CDR1 is MNHEY and CDR2 SMNVEV (reference sequence). The length of the CDR3 is 18 residues. Germline trimming cut 6 bases from V and 3 bases from J; bases unmatched to any gene: 17. As DNA, the CDR3 is TGTGCCAGCAGCCGACTACTTACGGGGGGTCCTCGCTACAATGAGCAGTTCTTC. It translates to CASSRLLTGGPRYNEQFF.

The chain combines TRBV18 with TRBJ2-2; no firm D call. The germline V gene encodes CDR1 KGHSH and CDR2 LQKENI. This CDR3 spans 15 amino acids. V dropped 0 bases and J dropped 0 bases, with 5 bases sitting between them. The CDR3 protein is CASSPPSPNTGELFF. In DNA form, the CDR3 reads TGTGCCAGCTCACCACCGAGTCCGAACACCGGGGAGCTGTTTTTT. Full variable domain (rest looked up from reference TRBV18 and TRBJ2-2): NAGVMQNPRHLVRRRGQEARLRCSPMKGHSHVYWYRQLPEEGLKFMVYLQKENIIDESGMPKERFSAEFPKEGPSILRIQQVVRGDSAAYFCASSPPSPNTGELFFGEGSRLTVL.

The chain is built from TRBV10-3 and TRBJ2-1; TRBD2 aligns across 12 bases. The germline V gene has CDR1 ENHRY and CDR2 SYGVKD. The junction had 3 bases not matched to a gene; V was cut back by 2 bases and J by 7 bases. The CDR3 runs 15 residues. The chain's CDR3 is CAISETSGGKNEQFF. Here the CDR3 DNA reads TGTGCCATCAGTGAGACTAGCGGGGGGAAGAATGAGCAGTTCTTC.

The chain has TRBV7-2 and TRBJ1-1; no reliable D call. V lost 3 bases and J lost 6, with 8 bases in between. Germline loops: CDR1 SGHTA, CDR2 FQGNSA. The CDR3 is made up of 12 amino acids. CDR3 in amino acids: CASSLVSPEAFF. The CDR3 region has the DNA TGTGCCAGCAGCTTGGTAAGCCCTGAAGCTTTCTTT.

V and J are TRBV9 and TRBJ2-6, with TRBD1 identical over 8 bases. Germline V gene sequence: CDR1 SGDLS, CDR2 YYNGEE. J gave up 0 bases and V 0 bases, and 5 bases lay outside the gene matches. The length of the CDR3 is 18 residues. In DNA form, the CDR3 reads TGTGCCAGCAGCGTAGAGTCAGGGGGCTACTCTGGGGCCAACGTCCTGACTTTC. As protein: CASSVESGGYSGANVLTF. The complete variable domain, with remaining parts taken from reference TRBV9 and TRBJ2-6, reads DSGVTQTPKHLITATGQRVTLRCSPRSGDLSVYWYQQSLDQGLQFLIQYYNGEERAKGNILERFSAQQFPDLHSELNLSSLELGDSALYFCASSVESGGYSGANVLTFGAGSRLTVL.

V is TRBV6-5 and J is TRBJ2-5; 13 bases match TRBD2. V shed 5 bases and J 2 bases; nucleotides not matched to a gene: 2. The germline V gene has CDR1 MNHEY and CDR2 SVGAGI. CDR3 length equals 15 residues. CDR3 sequence reads: CASSVLAGGQETQYF. The CDR3 region has the DNA TGTGCCAGCAGTGTACTAGCGGGGGGGCAAGAGACCCAGTACTTC.

This sequence joins TRBV11-2 and TRBJ2-2, with D uncertain. The CDR3 is 13 residues long. Trimming took off 0 bases at V and 8 bases at J, with 7 bases between the two ends. Germline-derived CDR1 and CDR2 are SGHAT and FQNNGV. CDR3: CASSLDSKGELFF. The CDR3 DNA reads as TGTGCCAGCAGCTTAGATAGTAAGGGGGAGCTGTTTTTT. The complete variable domain, with remaining parts taken from reference TRBV11-2 and TRBJ2-2, reads EAGVAQSPRYKIIEKRQSVAFWCNPISGHATLYWYQQILGQGPKLLIQFQNNGVVDDSQLPKDRFSAERLKGVDSTLKIQPAKLEDSAVYLCASSLDSKGELFFGEGSRLTVL.

The chain combines TRBV2 with TRBJ1-4; TRBD1 is a possible D gene (5 bases). Germline CDR1 is SNHLY and CDR2 is FYNNEI. This CDR3 contains 13 residues. Trimming shortened V by 7 bases and J by 2 bases, and 8 bases separated the two germline ends. The CDR3 bases are TGTGCCAGCATGACAGATACTAATGAAAAACTGTTTTTT. Amino acid sequence: CASMTDTNEKLFF.

This chain links TRBV5-1 with TRBJ2-1; 13 bases agree with TRBD2. There are 17 residues in the CDR3. The V segment lost 0 bases and the J segment 10 bases; nucleotides outside the gene matches: 10. CDR1 is SGHRS, CDR2 YFSETQ, per germline. The CDR3 coding sequence is TGCGCCAGCAGCTTGGAAAGGCCGGGACTAGCGGGAAGGGAGCAGTTCTTC. As protein: CASSLERPGLAGREQFF.

The V gene is TRBV5-6, the J gene TRBJ2-2, with D possibly being TRBD2 (6 bases). Deletions cut 0 bases from V and 1 base from J, with 7 bases between. In germline, CDR1 is SGHDT, CDR2 YYEEEE. The CDR3 spans 15 residues. The CDR3 nucleotides read TGTGCCAGCAGCTTGGGGGGGGTGAACACCGGGGAGCTGTTTTTT. It yields the protein CASSLGGVNTGELFF.

The chain has TRBV18 and TRBJ2-7; TRBD2 aligns across 10 bases. Trimming took 2 bases from V and 5 from J; bases not matched to a gene: 3. The CDR3 spans 14 residues. Germline loops: CDR1 KGHSH, CDR2 LQKENI. The CDR3 DNA follows: TGTGCCAGCTCACCAACCCTAGCGGGAGACGAGCAGTACTTC. Translation: CASSPTLAGDEQYF. The full variable domain, with the rest looked up from reference TRBV18 and TRBJ2-7, is NAGVMQNPRHLVRRRGQEARLRCSPMKGHSHVYWYRQLPEEGLKFMVYLQKENIIDESGMPKERFSAEFPKEGPSILRIQQVVRGDSAAYFCASSPTLAGDEQYFGPGTRLTVT.

The CDR3 loop is CATRQGVYEKLFF. CDR3 nucleotide sequence: TGCGCCACAAGACAGGGGGTATATGAAAAACTGTTTTTT. The chain is built from TRBV10-2 and TRBJ1-4; 9 bases are a match to TRBD1. Germline V gives CDR1 WSHSY, CDR2 SAAADI. The CDR3 runs 13 residues. V lost 10 bases, J lost 6 bases, and 6 bases stayed unmatched.

This sequence joins TRBV5-1 and TRBJ2-1; 9 bases map to TRBD2. Germline assignment: CDR1 SGHRS and CDR2 YFSETQ. This CDR3 has 16 residues. With V trimmed by 4 bases and J by 4 bases, 9 bases remained unmatched. The CDR3, as DNA: TGCGCCAGCAGCCGCGACGGGCGGGAGGGATACAATGAGCAGTTCTTC. Protein product: CASSRDGREGYNEQFF.

This rearrangement joins TRBV5-6 to TRBJ1-2; maybe TRBD1 (5 bases). The CDR3 contains 14 residues. CDR1 and CDR2 from the germline V gene are SGHDT and YYEEEE. Trimming left V 0 bases short and J 8 bases short, with 14 bases between. The CDR3 spells CASSLEGIRGGYTF. CDR3 in DNA: TGTGCCAGCAGCTTGGAAGGTATCCGGGGGGGCTACACCTTC.

This clone has a single count. The J gene is TRBJ2-7, the V gene TRBV6-1; D is unresolved. There are 13 residues in the CDR3. CDR1 MNHNS and CDR2 SASEGT come from the germline V gene. Trimming removed 4 bases at V and 7 bases at J, with 14 bases between. CDR3 DNA: TGTGCCAGCAGTGGTAAGGAATTCGGGGAGCAGTACTTC. Its translation: CASSGKEFGEQYF.

This clone was observed a handful of times. The chain employs TRBV4-1 and TRBJ1-5; 11 positions match TRBD1. V shed 4 bases, J shed 9 bases, and the junction held 8 bases outside the gene matches. CDR1 is MGHRA and CDR2 is YSYEKL in the germline V gene. This CDR3 contains 15 residues. CDR3 sequence reads: CASSRTDRGRVPQHF. As DNA, the CDR3 is TGCGCCAGCAGCCGCACGGACAGGGGGCGTGTGCCCCAGCATTTT.

V and J are TRBV29-1 and TRBJ2-5, with 9 bases fitting TRBD2. V shed 5 bases, J shed 5 bases, and the junction held 3 bases outside the gene matches. The V gene's germline CDR1 is SQVTM and CDR2 ANQGSEA. The CDR3 runs 12 residues. CDR3 nucleotides: TGCAGCGTTACCGCGGGAGGGGAGACCCAGTACTTC. It yields the protein CSVTAGGETQYF.